Following are 24 T cell receptor beta chains from one sample sequenced in a study of blood T cell repertoires in COVID-19. TCRdb's copy holds only in-frame clones and misses some; the assay was immunoSEQ multiplex PCR. The sample holds approximately 210,000 clones, almost 85% seen once. The sample comprised peripheral blood. The receptors here all came from a woman between 40 and 50 years old with acute or convalescent COVID-19.

This clone occurred once. The J gene is TRBJ2-5, the V gene TRBV28, with D perhaps TRBD1 (6 bases). The CDR3 consists of 16 residues. The V and J ends lost 3 bases and 3 bases respectively, with 17 bases between them. The V gene's germline CDR1 is MDHEN and CDR2 SYDVKM. This CDR3 is CASSLIHRTVKETQYF. CDR3 nucleotide sequence: TGTGCCAGCAGTTTGATACATAGGACAGTAAAAGAGACCCAGTACTTC. Looking up the rest from reference TRBV28 and TRBJ2-5 gives the full variable domain: DVKVTQSSRYLVKRTGEKVFLECVQDMDHENMFWYRQDPGLGLRLIYFSYDVKMKEKGDIPEGYSVSREKKERFSLILESASTNQTSMYLCASSLIHRTVKETQYFGPGTRLLVL.

The rearrangement links TRBV11-2 to TRBJ2-1; the match to TRBD2 covers 10 bases. CDR3 length: 14 residues. Germline CDR1 and CDR2: SGHAT and FQNNGV. Trimming cost V 6 bases and J 9 bases; bases outside gene matches: 8. CDR3 loop: CASRQAGGPGEQFF. CDR3 coding DNA: TGTGCCAGCAGACAAGCGGGGGGGCCTGGTGAGCAGTTCTTC.

The CDR3 DNA reads TGTGCTAGTGGTTTGGCACCGAAGCCCCTAGCGAGGGCCACTCGGGATACGCAGTATTTT. It translates to CASGLAPKPLARATRDTQYF. The chain joins TRBV12-5 to TRBJ2-3; tentatively, D is TRBD2 (6 bases). This CDR3 is 20 amino acids long. The germline V gene encodes CDR1 LGHNT and CDR2 FRNRAP. Trimming stripped 1 base from V and 6 bases from J, with 29 bases between. Filled out from reference TRBV12-5 and TRBJ2-3, the complete variable domain reads DARVTQTPRHKVTEMGQEVTMRCQPILGHNTVFWYRQTMMQGLELLAYFRNRAPLDDSGMPKDRFSAEMPDATLATLKIQPSEPRDSAVYFCASGLAPKPLARATRDTQYFGPGTRLTVL.

The chain has TRBV27 and TRBJ2-5; 8 bases map to TRBD2. The V and J ends lost 1 base and 4 bases, in that order; junction bases with no gene match: 8. The CDR3 is made up of 16 amino acids. Germline V gene data show CDR1 as MNHEY and CDR2 as SMNVEV (reference sequence). The CDR3 DNA follows: TGTGCCAGCAGTTTATTCGGGGGGGGTCCCAGAGAGACCCAGTACTTC. This encodes CASSLFGGGPRETQYF.

V usage is TRBV15 and J usage is TRBJ1-3; D unclear. Germline V gene lookup returns CDR1 LNHNV and CDR2 YYDKDF (reference sequence). This CDR3 spans 16 amino acids. Trimming took 1 base from V and 4 from J, leaving 14 bases between them. CDR3 DNA: TGTGCCACCAGCAGAGGGCAGGCTCTGGGCGGAAACACCATATATTTT. Translation: CATSRGQALGGNTIYF. Full variable domain (remainder filled in from reference TRBV15 and TRBJ1-3): DAMVIQNPRYQVTQFGKPVTLSCSQTLNHNVMYWYQQKSSQAPKLLFHYYDKDFNNEADTPDNFQSRRPNTSFCFLDIRSPGLGDTAMYLCATSRGQALGGNTIYFGEGSWLTVV.

V usage is TRBV7-2 and J usage is TRBJ2-4; no definite D call. This CDR3 spans 14 amino acids. Trimming cost V 5 bases and J 6 bases, with 14 bases left between them. CDR1 and CDR2 from the germline V gene are SGHTA and FQGNSA. The CDR3 nucleotides read TGTGCCAGCAGCCCGCGGTACCAAGGAAACATTCAGTACTTC. It specifies CASSPRYQGNIQYF.

The gene calls are TRBV2 and TRBJ2-1; tentative D call: TRBD2 (5 bases). This CDR3 spans 15 amino acids. V was pared by 1 base and J by 3 bases, with 10 bases between. The germline V gene has CDR1 SNHLY and CDR2 FYNNEI. The chain's CDR3 is CASSEGADFYNEQFF. Written as DNA, the CDR3 is TGTGCCAGCAGTGAAGGGGCGGACTTCTACAATGAGCAGTTCTTC.

CDR3 sequence reads: CASSRAFGGGTYNEQFF. The DNA of the CDR3 is TGTGCCAGCAGCCGTGCCTTCGGCGGGGGGACCTACAATGAGCAGTTCTTC. The V and J genes are TRBV11-3 and TRBJ2-1; 8 bases are shared with TRBD2. V was pared by 5 bases and J by 2 bases, with 11 bases of the junction left unmatched. The CDR3 covers 17 residues. Germline CDR1 is SGHNT and CDR2 is YENEEA.

V gene TRBV9 combines with J gene TRBJ1-3; D might be TRBD1 (5 bases). Germline lookup yields CDR1 SGDLS and CDR2 YYNGEE. Trimming stripped 0 bases from V and 2 bases from J, with 9 bases between. This CDR3 has 15 residues. CDR3 coding DNA: TGTGCCAGCAGCGTAGCCACGACAGCTGGAAACACCATATATTTT. It encodes CASSVATTAGNTIYF. The full variable domain, its missing parts supplied by reference TRBV9 and TRBJ1-3, is DSGVTQTPKHLITATGQRVTLRCSPRSGDLSVYWYQQSLDQGLQFLIQYYNGEERAKGNILERFSAQQFPDLHSELNLSSLELGDSALYFCASSVATTAGNTIYFGEGSWLTVV.

The genes are TRBV30 and TRBJ1-2, with unresolved D. This CDR3 comprises 16 residues. CDR1 and CDR2 (germline): GTSNPN, SVGIG (reference sequence). V lost 3 bases and J lost 0, with 17 bases in between. The CDR3 coding sequence is TGTGCCTGGAGCTCTTTCACCTACCTTACTAACTATGGCTACACCTTC. This encodes CAWSSFTYLTNYGYTF.

The chain combines TRBV3-1 (or the pseudogene TRBV3-2) with TRBJ1-2, with a tentative D call TRBD1 (6 bases). CDR1 is LGHDT and CDR2 is YNNKEL in the germline V gene (reference sequence). This CDR3 contains 18 residues. Trimming took 5 bases from V and 8 from J, leaving 30 bases between them. CDR3 nucleotides: TGTGCCAGCAGCGAACGGGGGGGCAGGTCCCTTACCCTCGAAGGCTACACCTTC. Its translation is CASSERGGRSLTLEGYTF.

This chain uses TRBV2 with TRBJ2-7; the match to TRBD2 covers 7 bases. The CDR3 spans 14 residues. Unmatched junction bases numbered 7, after V lost 5 bases and J lost 3 bases. Germline loops: CDR1 SNHLY, CDR2 FYNNEI. The CDR3 reads CASSSGTIRYEQYF. CDR3 sequence (DNA): TGTGCCAGCAGTTCCGGGACTATTCGCTACGAGCAGTACTTC.

The CDR3 protein is CASSLSPYEQYF. The CDR3, as DNA: TGTGCCAGCAGCTTATCCCCTTACGAGCAGTACTTC. This chain links TRBV7-2 with TRBJ2-7; D remains unclear. V was pared by 2 bases and J by 4 bases, with 6 bases between. Germline CDR1 SGHTA, CDR2 FQGNSA. The CDR3 consists of 12 residues.

The rearrangement links TRBV29-1 to TRBJ2-7; 8 bases line up with TRBD1. The germline V gene has CDR1 SQVTM and CDR2 ANQGSEA. V was clipped by 3 bases and J by 4 bases; unmatched bases: 5. The CDR3 spans 13 residues. The DNA of the CDR3 is TGCAGCGTTGATGGGACAGGAAATTACGAGCAGTACTTC. Translation gives CSVDGTGNYEQYF.

The V gene is TRBV2, the J gene TRBJ2-4, with D hard to call. This CDR3 contains 14 residues. V lost 4 bases and J lost 0, with 7 bases in between. The germline V gene encodes CDR1 SNHLY and CDR2 FYNNEI. CDR3 sequence reads: CASSGTVAKNIQYF. DNA of the CDR3: TGTGCCAGCAGTGGAACTGTAGCCAAAAACATTCAGTACTTC.

This clone was seen only a few times. The chain employs TRBV5-5 and TRBJ2-3, with a possible D match to TRBD2 (7 bases). Trimming took 0 bases from V and 1 from J, leaving 9 bases between them. Germline V gene lookup returns CDR1 SGHKS and CDR2 YYEKEE (reference sequence). This CDR3 has 15 residues. This chain's CDR3 is CASSLEGGGTDTQYF. As DNA, the CDR3 is TGTGCCAGCAGCTTGGAGGGGGGGGGCACAGATACGCAGTATTTT.

The CDR3 spells CASRLTDHEQYF. DNA for the CDR3: TGTGCCAGCAGGTTGACAGATCACGAGCAGTACTTC. The chain uses TRBV5-6 and TRBJ2-7, with D possibly TRBD1 on 5 matching bases. V gave up 5 bases and J gave up 5 bases, with 11 bases separating them. Germline CDR1 SGHDT, CDR2 YYEEEE. The CDR3 sequence is 12 residues long.

V usage is TRBV4-1 and J usage is TRBJ1-1; 7 nucleotides match TRBD1. This CDR3 comprises 14 residues. Germline V gives CDR1 MGHRA, CDR2 YSYEKL. With 0 bases clipped from V and 4 bases from J, the junction kept 2 bases outside the gene matches. The chain's CDR3 is CASSQEGQTTEAFF. The CDR3 DNA reads as TGCGCCAGCAGCCAAGAGGGACAGACCACTGAAGCTTTCTTT.

V gene TRBV27 combines with J gene TRBJ1-1; possibly TRBD1 for D (5 bases). The ends were cut back, 6 bases at V and 4 bases at J, with 6 bases in the middle. The CDR3 length is 11 residues. Per the germline V gene, CDR1 is MNHEY and CDR2 is SMNVEV (reference sequence). Here the CDR3 reads CASSGGTEAFF. The CDR3 nucleotides are TGTGCCAGCAGCGGGGGCACTGAAGCTTTCTTT.

The rearrangement links TRBV21-1 to TRBJ1-1; the table's D call, TRBD1, has no DNA check behind it. TRBV21-1 is noted as a pseudogene. The CDR3 extends over 15 amino acids. DNA of the CDR3: TGTGCCAGCAGCCCGTGGACAGGGAAAAAATCAGGAGCTTTCTTT. Encoded protein: CASSPWTGKKSGAFF.

This chain connects TRBV19 to TRBJ1-6; D remains unclear. Trimming took off 6 bases at V and 6 bases at J, with 12 bases between the two ends. The CDR3 has 14 amino acids. Germline CDR1 and CDR2: LNHDA and SQIVND (reference sequence). CDR3 DNA: TGTGCCAGTAGAACACAGAAGATTAATTCACCCCTCCACTTT. It specifies CASRTQKINSPLHF.

This clone was seen more than once but under ten times. The chain recombines TRBV5-1 with TRBJ1-2, with TRBD1 matching over 8 bases. The CDR3 length is 13 residues. Per the germline V gene, CDR1 is SGHRS and CDR2 is YFSETQ. Germline trimming cut 1 base from V and 6 bases from J; bases unmatched to any gene: 2. CDR3 in DNA: TGCGCCAGCAGCTTGAGCAGGGGGCATGGCTACACCTTC. This translates into CASSLSRGHGYTF.

The CDR3 here is CASSLLGLGGGGDEQFF. The CDR3 nucleotides read TGTGCCAGCAGCTTACTAGGACTAGGGGGAGGAGGCGATGAGCAGTTCTTC. The chain joins TRBV7-9 to TRBJ2-1; D possibly corresponds to TRBD2 (7 bases). The CDR3 spans 17 residues. Trimming removed 2 bases from V and 8 bases from J, with 22 bases in between. Per the germline V gene, CDR1 is SEHNR and CDR2 is FQNEAQ (reference sequence).

The chain links TRBV6-5 to TRBJ1-5; 9 bases line up with TRBD1. Trimming removed 7 bases from V and 4 bases from J; junction bases left unmatched: 8. This CDR3 spans 15 amino acids. Germline lookup yields CDR1 MNHEY and CDR2 SVGAGI. The CDR3 region has the DNA TGTGCCAGCACCCCAGGGACAGGGACAAATCAGCCCCAGCATTTT. Amino acid sequence: CASTPGTGTNQPQHF.